The present T cell receptor beta chain was sequenced within a study of blood T cells in healthy people across ages. Regarding the study as a whole: TCR beta diversity was tightly associated with the proportion of naive T cells. Investigators viewed diversity estimates from one million T cells as underestimates, the study reported. Diversity was higher, and naive CD4+ cells more numerous, in long-lived donors than in aged donors.

Per the germline V gene, CDR1 is SGHVS and CDR2 is FQNEAQ. The CDR3 covers 15 residues. V lost 4 bases, J lost 2 bases, and 14 bases lay in between. With respect to this clonotype: The antigen is undetermined.

Primed by a sample-barcoded 5' primer and a J-beta primer mix, a second PCR proceeded for about 6 to 11 cycles. Each cDNA molecule, via a template-switch adaptor with 12 random nucleotides, was tagged. Via MiXCR, TCRdb re-called the 5' RACE reads, giving one row per CDR3 protein. The sample records about a million distinct CDR3 sequences, under 50% being singletons. Sequenced: blood. The clonotype originates from a man aged 25-45 years in good health. The gene calls are TRBV7-8 and TRBJ2-5; D may be TRBD2 (6 bases). This chain's CDR3 is CASSSSEGPQETQYF. For the CDR3, the DNA is TGTGCCAGCAGCTCTTCGGAGGGCCCGCAAGAGACCCAGTACTTC.